This TCR beta chain was sequenced for a study of blood T cell repertoires in COVID-19. As for the study in general: The United States, Italy and Spain were the sources of the acute and convalescent COVID-19 samples.

Germline-derived CDR1 and CDR2 are LNHDA and SQIVND (reference sequence). This CDR3 has 16 residues. With 3 bases clipped from V and 0 bases from J, the junction kept 4 bases outside the gene matches. Clones were read by immunoSEQ multiplex PCR, and TCRdb kept only the in-frame ones, dropping some. The sample holds 80,000 to 95,000 clones, around 85% seen once. Sequenced input: peripheral blood. The receptor's source is a human donor in a cohort sampled during active COVID-19. V and J are TRBV19 and TRBJ2-5; 10 bases are a match to TRBD2. CDR3 sequence: CASSIRLAGDQETQYF. DNA of the CDR3: TGTGCCAGTAGTATTCGTCTAGCGGGGGACCAAGAGACCCAGTACTTC.